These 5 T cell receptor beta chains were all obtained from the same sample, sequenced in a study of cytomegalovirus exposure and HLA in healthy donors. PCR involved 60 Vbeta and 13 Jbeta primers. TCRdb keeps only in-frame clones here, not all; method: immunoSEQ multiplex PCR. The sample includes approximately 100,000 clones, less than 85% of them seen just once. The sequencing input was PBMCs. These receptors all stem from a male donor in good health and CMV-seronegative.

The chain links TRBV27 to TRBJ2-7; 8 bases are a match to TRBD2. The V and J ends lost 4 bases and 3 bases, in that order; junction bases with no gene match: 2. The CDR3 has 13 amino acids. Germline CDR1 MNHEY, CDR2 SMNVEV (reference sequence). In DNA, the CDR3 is TGTGCCAGCAGTTCCACTAGCGGCTACGAGCAGTACTTC. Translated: CASSSTSGYEQYF.

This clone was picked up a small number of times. The CDR3: CATSSSPPQETQYF. The CDR3 bases are TGTGCCACCAGCAGCTCCCCCCCTCAAGAGACCCAGTACTTC. J is TRBJ2-5 and V is TRBV15; D is undetermined. V shed 3 bases and J shed 2 bases, with 10 bases lying between them. Germline CDR1 reads LNHNV; CDR2 reads YYDKDF (reference sequence). This CDR3 has 14 residues.

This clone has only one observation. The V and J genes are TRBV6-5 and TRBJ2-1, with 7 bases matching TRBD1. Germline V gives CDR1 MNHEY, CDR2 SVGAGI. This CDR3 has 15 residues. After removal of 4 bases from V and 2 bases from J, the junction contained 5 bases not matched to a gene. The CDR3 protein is CASSFGQAAYNEQFF. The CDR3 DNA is TGTGCCAGCAGTTTCGGACAGGCCGCCTACAATGAGCAGTTCTTC.

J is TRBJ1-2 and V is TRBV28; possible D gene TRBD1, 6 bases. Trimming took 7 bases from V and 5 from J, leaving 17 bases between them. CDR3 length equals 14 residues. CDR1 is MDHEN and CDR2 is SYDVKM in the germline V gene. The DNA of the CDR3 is TGTGCCAGCATCTATGAGGGGGAGGGGTATGGCTACACCTTC. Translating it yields CASIYEGEGYGYTF.

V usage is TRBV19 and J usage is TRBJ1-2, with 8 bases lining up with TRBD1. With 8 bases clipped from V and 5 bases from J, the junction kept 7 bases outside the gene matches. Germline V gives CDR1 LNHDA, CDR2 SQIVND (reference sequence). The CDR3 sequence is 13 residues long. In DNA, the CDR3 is TGTGCCAGTGGGACGACAGGGGAATATGGCTACACCTTC. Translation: CASGTTGEYGYTF.